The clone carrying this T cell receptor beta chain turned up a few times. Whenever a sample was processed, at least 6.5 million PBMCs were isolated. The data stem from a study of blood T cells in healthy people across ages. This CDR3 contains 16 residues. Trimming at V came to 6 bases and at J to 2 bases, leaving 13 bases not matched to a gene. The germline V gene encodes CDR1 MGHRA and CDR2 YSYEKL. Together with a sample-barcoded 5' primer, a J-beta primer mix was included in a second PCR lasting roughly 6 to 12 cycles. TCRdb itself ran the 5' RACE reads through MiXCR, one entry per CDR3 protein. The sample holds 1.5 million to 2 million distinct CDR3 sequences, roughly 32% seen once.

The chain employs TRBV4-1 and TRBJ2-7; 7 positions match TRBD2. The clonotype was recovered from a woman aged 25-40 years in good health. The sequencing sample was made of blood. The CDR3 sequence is CASRREPAGSTYEQYF. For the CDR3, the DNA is TGCGCCAGCAGGCGGGAGCCAGCGGGGTCCACCTACGAGCAGTACTTC.